The present TCR beta chain was sequenced within a study of blood T cell repertoires in COVID-19. Across the whole study: Material from acute and convalescent COVID-19 was sourced from the United States, Italy and Spain. The cDNA or gDNA used as material had been derived from T cells, B-cell-depleted T cells, or PBMCs.

Original analysis: Cell counts per sample came from amplifying reference gene primers. Profiled with immunoSEQ multiplex PCR; TCRdb holds only in-frame clones, not every one. V, J and clone size are those of that table, while D and trimming were read from the DNA. In the table there are tens of thousands of clones, roughly 83% of which are singletons. This clone was detected only a few times. The sample taken for sequencing was peripheral blood. The clonotype was recovered from a woman aged 60-75 years with acute or convalescent COVID-19.

The DNA of the CDR3 is TGTGCCAGCAGCTTGGCACCAGGGACTAACTATGGCTACACCTTC. Its protein is CASSLAPGTNYGYTF. V is TRBV5-6 and J is TRBJ1-2; weak D call: TRBD1 (5 bases). CDR1 SGHDT and CDR2 YYEEEE come from the germline V gene. V was cut by 0 bases and J by 0 bases, with 9 bases left in between. There are 15 residues in the CDR3.